The present TCR beta chain was sequenced within a study of Tregs in tolerant kidney transplant recipients. Findings of the study overall: The most relevant donor-specific Treg TCRbeta repertoire apparently came from expansion with activated donor B cells. Nucleotide sequences could not be compared across some patients' samples due to primer changes.

The table came from immunoSEQ multiplex PCR; TCRdb's copy has only in-frame clones and leaves some out. The sample includes tens of thousands of clones. The V end lost 3 bases, the J end lost 5 bases, and 14 bases lay between the germline ends. The germline V gene encodes CDR1 LNHDA and CDR2 SQIVND (reference sequence). This CDR3 is built from 15 residues. In the case of this clone: What it recognizes is unknown. The read gets to within 3 residues of the CDR3 end, and the germline J gene fills in the rest.

This chain uses TRBV19 with TRBJ2-1; D possibly matches TRBD1 or TRBD2 (5 bases each). The TCR comes from a human donor who received a combined kidney and bone marrow transplant. The specimen comprised CD4+ T cells from blood, sampled before the transplant. The sequenced part of the CDR3 DNA is TGTGCCAGTAGTATGAGGGGCTACACCGACAATGAG. It yields the protein CASSMRGYTDNE. The entire CDR3 sequence reads CASSMRGYTDNEQFF.